The 10 T cell receptor beta chains in this list originate from one sample, sequenced in a study of shared clonotypes between healthy human individuals. TCRdb keeps only in-frame clones here, not all; method: immunoSEQ multiplex PCR. The top ten hold roughly 0.61% of the sample, which has about 1.1 million clones, approximately 80% seen once. Sequencing was done on a sample of memory CD4+ T cells from PBMCs. Specified subset: CD45RA-negative fraction. The receptors here all came from a man younger than 30 in good health. Some clones in this sample may be carry-over from other donors' samples.

This clone was detected a few times. This chain joins TRBV11-2 and TRBJ2-5; D is ambiguous. The germline V gene encodes CDR1 SGHAT and CDR2 FQNNGV. V lost 5 bases and J lost 1, with 11 bases in between. CDR3 length equals 14 residues. CDR3 sequence (DNA): TGTGCCAGCAGCCGTCAACCCGGCCAAGAGACCCAGTACTTC. The encoded protein is CASSRQPGQETQYF.

V gene TRBV11-2 combines with J gene TRBJ2-7; possibly TRBD1 for D (6 bases). Germline-derived CDR1 and CDR2 are SGHAT and FQNNGV. The length of the CDR3 is 15 residues. Trimming took 3 bases from V and 0 from J, leaving 12 bases between them. CDR3 sequence: CASSFWDTSSYEQYF. CDR3 DNA: TGTGCCAGCAGCTTTTGGGACACGAGCTCCTACGAGCAGTACTTC.

The chain recombines TRBV28 with TRBJ2-3, with 14 bases fitting TRBD2. V lost 0 bases and J lost 5; bases outside the gene matches: 7. In germline, CDR1 is MDHEN, CDR2 SYDVKM. The CDR3 loop spans 18 amino acids. The CDR3 coding sequence is TGTGCCAGCAGTTTATGGGGGACTAGCGGGAGCAATAGAGATACGCAGTATTTT. Its translation: CASSLWGTSGSNRDTQYF.

The chain employs TRBV7-2 and TRBJ2-7; perhaps D is TRBD1 or TRBD2 (5 bases each). The CDR3 is 13 amino acids. Germline values: CDR1 SGHTA, CDR2 FQGNSA. V lost 5 bases and J lost 6, with 14 bases in between. DNA for the CDR3: TGTGCCAGCAGCCCTGAACGGGGCAGCGAGCAGTACTTC. It translates to CASSPERGSEQYF.

J is TRBJ2-1 and V is TRBV12-5; unclear D gene. The germline V and J ends were trimmed by 5 bases and 8 bases, with 7 bases remaining between them. Germline V gene lookup returns CDR1 LGHNT and CDR2 FRNRAP. CDR3 length equals 11 residues. The CDR3 sequence is CASGIVDEQFF. In DNA form, the CDR3 reads TGTGCTAGTGGTATTGTGGATGAGCAGTTCTTC.

This clone occurred many times. The chain recombines TRBV25-1 with TRBJ2-7; no reliable D call. The V and J ends lost 4 bases and 2 bases respectively, with 12 bases between them. Germline CDR1 is MGHDK and CDR2 is SYGVNS. This CDR3 has 14 residues. The CDR3 reads CASSGTVGPYEQYF. CDR3 nucleotide sequence: TGTGCCAGCAGTGGCACCGTCGGTCCCTACGAGCAGTACTTC.

This clone came up once. Other DNA variants within this sample encode the same CDR3. The chain is built from TRBV11-3 and TRBJ2-3, with a weak D call TRBD2 (5 bases). The CDR3 has 14 amino acids. The V end was cut by 4 bases, the J end by 3 bases, with 11 bases between. CDR1 SGHNT and CDR2 YENEEA come from the germline V gene. The CDR3, as DNA: TGTGCCAGCAGCTCCTCGGGGAGAACAGATACGCAGTATTTT. Translated: CASSSSGRTDTQYF.

The chain recombines TRBV2 with TRBJ2-5, with no clear D. Germline loops: CDR1 SNHLY, CDR2 FYNNEI. The CDR3 totals 11 residues. V gave up 6 bases and J gave up 4 bases, with 6 bases separating them. DNA of the CDR3: TGTGCCAGCAGCGACGTAGAGACCCAGTACTTC. This translates into CASSDVETQYF.

V usage is TRBV7-8 and J usage is TRBJ1-3, with D possibly TRBD1 on 5 matching bases. Trimming removed 3 bases from V and 4 bases from J, with 10 bases in between. The CDR3 contains 14 residues. CDR1 is SGHVS and CDR2 is FQNEAQ in the germline V gene. The DNA of the CDR3 is TGTGCCAGCAGCTTTGGGGGGTGGGGAAACACCATATATTTT. This gives the protein CASSFGGWGNTIYF. Variable domain in full (rest from reference TRBV7-8 and TRBJ1-3): GAGVSQSPRYKVAKRGQDVALRCDPISGHVSLFWYQQALGQGPEFLTYFQNEAQLDKSGLPSDRFFAERPEGSVSTLKIQRTQQEDSAVYLCASSFGGWGNTIYFGEGSWLTVV.

This clone was observed a few times. The rearrangement joins TRBV27 to TRBJ2-7, with TRBD1 identical over 7 bases. The CDR3 length is 17 residues. After removal of 7 bases from V and 2 bases from J, the junction contained 17 bases not matched to a gene. The germline V gene encodes CDR1 MNHEY and CDR2 SMNVEV (reference sequence). In nucleotides, the CDR3 is TGTGCCAGCATTATACGAGGGGGCGTAGGGAATACCTACGAGCAGTACTTC. It is translated as CASIIRGGVGNTYEQYF.